This TCR beta chain was profiled in a study of T-cell memory formation after mild COVID-19. Study context: For the most part, TCR clusters were specific to one donor. Regarding the study as a whole: Pre-infection memory already had some responding clones, implying cross-reactive memory joined.

Regarding this clonotype: Its antigen remains unknown.

CDR1 is SGHTA, CDR2 FQGNSA, per germline. The V end was cut by 6 bases, the J end by 1 base, with 9 bases between. The CDR3 loop spans 14 amino acids. TCRdb itself ran the 5' RACE reads through MiXCR, one entry per CDR3 protein. The sample lists some 160,000 distinct CDR3 sequences, approximately 12% occurring once. The receptor's source is a man between 18 and 29 years old who had mild COVID-19 (a few samples of this study predate the infection). Cell type and time point are not known. The sample consisted of PBMCs or a T cell subset sorted from them (not recorded which). The V call is TRBV7-2, the J call TRBJ2-2; the D is unclear. CDR3 sequence: CASRQTRNTGELFF. CDR3 DNA sequence: TGTGCCAGCAGACAGACTCGGAACACCGGGGAGCTGTTTTTT.